The clone carrying this T cell receptor beta chain was recorded a few times. CDR3 size: 14 residues. Germline V gene lookup returns CDR1 SEHNR and CDR2 FQNEAQ (reference sequence). V was clipped by 0 bases and J by 0 bases, with 3 bases between them. A second PCR, run for about 7 to 11 cycles, used a sample-barcoded 5' primer plus a J-beta primer mix. A 12-random-nucleotide template-switch adaptor tagged each cDNA molecule. MiXCR, run by TCRdb on the 5' RACE reads, gives a single entry per CDR3 protein. Among approximately 580,000 distinct CDR3 sequences listed, about 24% were seen once. This specimen belongs to a study of blood T cells in healthy people across ages. The same sample was also studied in work on T cells of mothers and their children.

The chain combines TRBV7-9 with TRBJ1-3; no firm D call. Sequencing was performed on blood. This TCR was recovered from a boy under 18 in good health. CDR3 loop: CASSLASSGNTIYF. The CDR3 region has the DNA TGTGCCAGCAGCTTAGCCTCCTCTGGAAACACCATATATTTT.